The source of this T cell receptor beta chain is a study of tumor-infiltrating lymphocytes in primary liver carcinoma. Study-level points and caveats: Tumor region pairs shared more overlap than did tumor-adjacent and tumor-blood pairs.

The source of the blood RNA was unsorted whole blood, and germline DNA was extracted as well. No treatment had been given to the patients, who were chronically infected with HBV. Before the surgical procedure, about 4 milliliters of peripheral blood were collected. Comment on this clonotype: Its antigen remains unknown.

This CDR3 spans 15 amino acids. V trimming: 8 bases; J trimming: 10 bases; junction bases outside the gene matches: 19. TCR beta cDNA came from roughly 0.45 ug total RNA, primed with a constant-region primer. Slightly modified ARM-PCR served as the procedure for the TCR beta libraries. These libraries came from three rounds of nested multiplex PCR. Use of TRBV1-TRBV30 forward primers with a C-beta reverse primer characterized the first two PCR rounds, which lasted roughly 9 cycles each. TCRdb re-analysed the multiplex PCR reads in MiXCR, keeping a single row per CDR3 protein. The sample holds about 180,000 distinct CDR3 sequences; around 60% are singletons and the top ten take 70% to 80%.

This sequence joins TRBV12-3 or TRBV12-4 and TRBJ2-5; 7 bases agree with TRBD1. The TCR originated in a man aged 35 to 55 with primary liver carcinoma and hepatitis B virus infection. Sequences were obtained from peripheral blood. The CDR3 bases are TGTGCCAGCTCCTCCGGGACAGAGATGGTAGACATCCAGTACTTC. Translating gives CASSSGTEMVDIQYF.